The TCR beta chain under discussion was sequenced for a study of shared clonotypes between healthy human individuals. Study details: CD4 naive and memory got three plates each, CD8 naive two, CD8 memory one.

Germline CDR1 reads LGHNA; CDR2 reads YNFKEQ. J lost 7 bases, V lost 1 base, and 11 bases had no gene match. The CDR3 is 17 residues long. Here immunoSEQ multiplex PCR was the method, and the copy in TCRdb shows in-frame clones only, minus some. The sample has about 690,000 clones, 90% seen once. This clone occurred once. This TCR came from a young man in good health. Some clones in this sample may be carry-over from other donors' samples. What was sequenced was memory CD8+ T cells from PBMCs. Stated subset: CD45RO+ cells pooled with CCR7-negative TemRA cells. The chain recombines TRBV4-2 with TRBJ2-3; 10 nucleotides line up with TRBD2. The CDR3 protein is CASSQGSASGRVNTQYF. CDR3 sequence (DNA): TGTGCCAGCAGCCAAGGATCGGCTAGCGGGAGAGTAAATACGCAGTATTTT.